This TCR beta chain is drawn from a study of OX40 agonist ivuxolimab in advanced cancers. In this sample, this clone turned up once. Trimming removed 5 bases from V and 2 bases from J; junction bases left unmatched: 2. CDR3 length: 14 residues. Germline assignment: CDR1 GTSNPN and CDR2 SVGIG (reference sequence). The table came from immunoSEQ multiplex PCR; TCRdb's copy has only in-frame clones and leaves some out. The repertoire includes approximately 87,000 clones, about nine tenths of them detected once, and about 4% sits in the top ten. The genes are TRBV30 and TRBJ2-3; 12 bases match TRBD2. The clonotype originates from an adult with an advanced solid tumor such as melanoma, head and neck, liver or kidney cancer. This specimen consisted of CD4+ or CD8+ T cells sorted from blood, obtained in a trial of the OX40 agonist ivuxolimab. The CDR3 DNA reads TGTGCCTGGGGACTAGCGGGAATCACAGATACGCAGTATTTT. Amino acid sequence: CAWGLAGITDTQYF.